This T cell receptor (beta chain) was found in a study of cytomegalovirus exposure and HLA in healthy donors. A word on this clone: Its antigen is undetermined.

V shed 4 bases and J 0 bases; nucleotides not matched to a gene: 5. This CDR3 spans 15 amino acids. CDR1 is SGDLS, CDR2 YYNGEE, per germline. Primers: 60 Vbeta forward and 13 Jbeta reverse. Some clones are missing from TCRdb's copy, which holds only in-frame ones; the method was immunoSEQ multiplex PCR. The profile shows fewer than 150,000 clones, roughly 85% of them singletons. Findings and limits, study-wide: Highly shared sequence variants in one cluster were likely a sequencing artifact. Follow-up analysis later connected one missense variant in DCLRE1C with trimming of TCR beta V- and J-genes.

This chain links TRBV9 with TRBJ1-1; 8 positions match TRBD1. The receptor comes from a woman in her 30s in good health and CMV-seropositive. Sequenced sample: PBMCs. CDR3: CASSPRTGMNTEAFF. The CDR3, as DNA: TGTGCCAGCAGCCCCCGGACAGGGATGAACACTGAAGCTTTCTTT.